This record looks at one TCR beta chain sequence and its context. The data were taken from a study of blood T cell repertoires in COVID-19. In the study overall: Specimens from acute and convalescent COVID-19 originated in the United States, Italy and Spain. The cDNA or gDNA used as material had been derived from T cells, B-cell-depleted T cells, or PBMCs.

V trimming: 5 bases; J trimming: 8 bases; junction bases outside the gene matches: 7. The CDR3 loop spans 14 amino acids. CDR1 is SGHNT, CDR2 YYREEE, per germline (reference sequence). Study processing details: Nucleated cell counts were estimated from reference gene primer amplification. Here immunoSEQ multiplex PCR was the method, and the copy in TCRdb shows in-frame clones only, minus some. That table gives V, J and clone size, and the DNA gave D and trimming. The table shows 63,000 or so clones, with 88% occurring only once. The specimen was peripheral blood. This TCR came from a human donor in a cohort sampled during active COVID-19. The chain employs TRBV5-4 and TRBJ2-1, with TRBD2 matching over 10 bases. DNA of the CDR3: TGTGCCAGCAGTTGGCCTAGCGGGAGCGATGAGCAGTTCTTC. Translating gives CASSWPSGSDEQFF.